One and the same sample provided the 24 T cell receptor beta chains below, sequenced in a study of T cell changes during pregnancy in multiple sclerosis. Clones were read by immunoSEQ multiplex PCR, and TCRdb kept only the in-frame ones, dropping some. The profile shows 90,000 to 120,000 clones, approximately 90% of them singletons. Here the sequenced sample was peripheral blood, taken in the third trimester of pregnancy. The receptors were gathered from a female donor in good health, enrolled as a control in a pregnancy study.

The V and J genes are TRBV2 and TRBJ1-6; TRBD1 aligns across 12 bases. The CDR3 extends over 20 amino acids. Germline assignment: CDR1 SNHLY and CDR2 FYNNEI. V shed 8 bases and J 1 base; nucleotides not matched to a gene: 15. This CDR3 is CASGSRDRGQGESYNSPLHF. CDR3 nucleotides: TGTGCCAGCGGGTCCCGGGACAGGGGGCAAGGGGAATCCTATAATTCACCCCTCCACTTT.

This clone was counted a few times. The V gene is TRBV29-1, the J gene TRBJ1-1; maybe TRBD1 (5 bases). Germline V gene data show CDR1 as SQVTM and CDR2 as ANQGSEA. V lost 4 bases, J lost 0 bases, and 6 bases lay in between. The CDR3 contains 12 residues. CDR3 sequence (DNA): TGCAGCGTTGGGGGCCTGAACACTGAAGCTTTCTTT. Protein sequence: CSVGGLNTEAFF.

This clone was detected once. CDR3 in amino acids: CASSYRGLLETQYF. The CDR3 DNA is TGTGCCAGCAGTTATAGGGGTTTGTTAGAGACCCAGTACTTC. The chain links TRBV6-6 to TRBJ2-5, with D possibly being TRBD1 (5 bases). The ends were cut back, 3 bases at V and 4 bases at J, with 12 bases in the middle. CDR1 and CDR2 from the germline V gene are MNHNY and SVGAGI (reference sequence). This CDR3 is built from 14 residues.

This clone was recorded only once. V gene TRBV11-1 combines with J gene TRBJ1-4; 9 nucleotides agree with TRBD1. J was trimmed by 7 bases and V by 4 bases; bases with no gene match: 10. The CDR3 has 16 residues. CDR1 is SGHAT and CDR2 is FQDESV in the germline V gene (reference sequence). Here the CDR3 reads CASSSTTPTGGEKLFF. In nucleotides, the CDR3 is TGTGCCAGCAGCTCAACTACCCCGACAGGGGGTGAAAAACTGTTTTTT.

V usage is TRBV7-2 and J usage is TRBJ1-2; TRBD1 might be the D (5 bases). The CDR3 is 16 residues long. Trimming left V 0 bases short and J 4 bases short, with 15 bases between. CDR1 and CDR2 (germline): SGHTA, FQGNSA. The CDR3 DNA reads as TGTGCCAGCAGCTTAGCGGACACTGGGGCCGGCTATGGCTACACCTTC. Translation: CASSLADTGAGYGYTF.

The rearrangement links TRBV19 to TRBJ1-1; tentative D call: TRBD1 (6 bases). This CDR3 spans 14 amino acids. Trimming took 6 bases from V and 0 from J, leaving 11 bases between them. CDR1 is LNHDA, CDR2 SQIVND, per germline (reference sequence). The CDR3 DNA follows: TGTGCCAGTAGGGCCCGGACAGTGAACACTGAAGCTTTCTTT. This sequence encodes CASRARTVNTEAFF.

This sequence joins TRBV27 and TRBJ1-1; D is unresolved. The germline V and J ends were trimmed by 5 bases and 11 bases, with 18 bases remaining between them. Germline CDR1 reads MNHEY; CDR2 reads SMNVEV (reference sequence). The CDR3 has 13 residues. CDR3 sequence reads: CASSAYKDGRAFF. The CDR3, as DNA: TGTGCCAGCAGTGCTTACAAAGATGGGCGTGCTTTCTTT.

Here the CDR3 reads CAISESEQGSGNTEAFF. The CDR3 DNA reads TGTGCCATCAGTGAGTCGGAGCAGGGTTCAGGAAACACTGAAGCTTTCTTT. The rearrangement uses TRBV10-3 and TRBJ1-1, with a tentative D call TRBD1 (5 bases). The CDR3 contains 17 residues. V gave up 0 bases and J gave up 2 bases, with 16 bases separating them. Germline CDR1 and CDR2: ENHRY and SYGVKD.

This chain joins TRBV4-1 and TRBJ1-1; no reliable D call. Trimming removed 1 base at V and 2 bases at J, with 8 bases between. This CDR3 spans 14 amino acids. Germline V gene sequence: CDR1 MGHRA, CDR2 YSYEKL. The CDR3 DNA reads as TGCGCCAGCAGCCAAGTCGGGGAAAACACTGAAGCTTTCTTT. Translated: CASSQVGENTEAFF.

The gene calls are TRBV19 and TRBJ1-5, with 8 bases that match TRBD1. Germline-derived CDR1 and CDR2 are LNHDA and SQIVND (reference sequence). This CDR3 comprises 15 residues. The trim removed 10 bases at V and 4 bases at J, leaving 12 bases unmatched. CDR3 DNA: TGTGCCACCTCCGGGACAGGAGGATCTAATCAGCCCCAGCATTTT. It encodes CATSGTGGSNQPQHF.

This rearrangement joins TRBV9 to TRBJ2-3, with D perhaps matching TRBD2 (7 bases). The CDR3 sequence is 15 residues long. Germline V CDR1 and CDR2: SGDLS, YYNGEE. Trimming shortened V by 3 bases and J by 3 bases, and 14 bases separated the two germline ends. Here the CDR3 reads CASSEWGGRTDTQYF. In nucleotides, the CDR3 is TGTGCCAGCAGCGAATGGGGGGGCCGTACAGATACGCAGTATTTT. Based on the CDR3 plus reference TRBV9 and TRBJ2-3, the full variable domain is DSGVTQTPKHLITATGQRVTLRCSPRSGDLSVYWYQQSLDQGLQFLIQYYNGEERAKGNILERFSAQQFPDLHSELNLSSLELGDSALYFCASSEWGGRTDTQYFGPGTRLTVL.

The chain carries TRBV14 and TRBJ1-6; D is uncertain. Germline V lookup: CDR1 SGHDN, CDR2 FVKESK. V was pared by 5 bases and J by 0 bases, with 11 bases between. The CDR3 runs to 16 residues. CDR3 amino acids: CASSKVGRSYNSPLHF. For the CDR3, the DNA is TGTGCCAGCAGCAAGGTTGGGCGCTCCTATAATTCACCCCTCCACTTT. Drawing the rest from reference TRBV14 and TRBJ1-6, the complete variable domain is EAGVTQFPSHSVIEKGQTVTLRCDPISGHDNLYWYRRVMGKEIKFLLHFVKESKQDESGMPNNRFLAERTGGTYSTLKVQPAELEDSGVYFCASSKVGRSYNSPLHFGNGTRLTVT.

The chain combines TRBV4-3 with TRBJ1-5; D remains unclear. Trimming stripped 0 bases from V and 6 bases from J, with 6 bases between. Germline CDR1 LGHNA, CDR2 YSLEER. The CDR3 runs to 13 residues. This CDR3 is CASSQDLFQPQHF. CDR3 DNA: TGCGCCAGCAGCCAAGACCTATTTCAGCCCCAGCATTTT.

The V call is TRBV4-3, the J call TRBJ2-3, with D possibly being TRBD2 (6 bases). Looked up from germline, CDR1 is LGHNA and CDR2 is YSLEER. The CDR3 length is 16 residues. V was shortened by 0 bases and J by 3 bases, with 13 bases between the two germline ends. The CDR3 spells CASSQDGVGGTDTQYF. CDR3 nucleotides: TGCGCCAGCAGCCAAGATGGGGTGGGGGGTACAGATACGCAGTATTTT.

A few counts support this clone. The J gene is TRBJ2-3, the V gene TRBV19; TRBD1 is a possible D gene (5 bases). The V and J ends lost 3 bases and 4 bases respectively, with 11 bases between them. From germline, CDR1 is LNHDA and CDR2 SQIVND (reference sequence). This CDR3 contains 14 residues. As DNA, the CDR3 is TGTGCCAGTAGTATGGGCAGGGAAGCAGATACGCAGTATTTT. Amino acids: CASSMGREADTQYF. Together with reference TRBV19 and TRBJ2-3, the CDR3 gives the full variable domain: DGGITQSPKYLFRKEGQNVTLSCEQNLNHDAMYWYRQDPGQGLRLIYYSQIVNDFQKGDIAEGYSVSREKKESFPLTVTSAQKNPTAFYLCASSMGREADTQYFGPGTRLTVL.

The chain links TRBV6-5 to TRBJ2-3; 9 nucleotides match TRBD2. The J segment lost 2 bases and the V segment lost 6 bases, leaving 6 bases of the junction unmatched. This CDR3 has 15 residues. Germline values: CDR1 MNHEY, CDR2 SVGAGI. As DNA, the CDR3 is TGTGCCAGCAGCTTAGCGGGGGCCAACACAGATACGCAGTATTTT. Amino acid sequence: CASSLAGANTDTQYF.

This sequence joins TRBV19 and TRBJ1-5; 8 bases align to TRBD1. The CDR3 runs 16 residues. CDR1 LNHDA and CDR2 SQIVND come from the germline V gene (reference sequence). With 7 bases clipped from V and 3 bases from J, the junction kept 11 bases outside the gene matches. The CDR3, as DNA: TGTGCCAGTACCCCGACAGGGGCGACACCCAATCAGCCCCAGCATTTT. Amino acid sequence: CASTPTGATPNQPQHF.

This clone was counted a single time. The chain couples TRBV5-4 to TRBJ1-3; no firm D call. Germline CDR1 is SGHNT and CDR2 is YYREEE (reference sequence). V was cut by 3 bases and J by 3 bases, with 10 bases left in between. CDR3 length: 14 amino acids. The CDR3 DNA sequence: TGTGCCAGCAGCTCCAACGTAGATGGAAACACCATATATTTT. Its translation: CASSSNVDGNTIYF.

The V gene is TRBV4-1, the J gene TRBJ1-1; 12 positions match TRBD1. Germline values: CDR1 MGHRA, CDR2 YSYEKL. V was clipped by 3 bases and J by 1 base; unmatched bases: 0. There are 15 residues in the CDR3. The CDR3 is CASSQGQGANTEAFF. In DNA, the CDR3 is TGCGCCAGCAGCCAGGGACAGGGGGCGAACACTGAAGCTTTCTTT.

The chain couples TRBV5-1 to TRBJ2-7; a possible D gene is TRBD2 (6 bases). The CDR3 is made up of 14 amino acids. CDR1 is SGHRS, CDR2 YFSETQ, per germline. V shed 0 bases and J shed 2 bases, with 9 bases lying between them. The CDR3 DNA sequence: TGCGCCAGCAGCTTGGGGACTAAACCCTACGAGCAGTACTTC. Protein product: CASSLGTKPYEQYF.

The rearrangement joins TRBV9 to TRBJ2-7, with D tentatively TRBD1 (6 bases). Germline loops: CDR1 SGDLS, CDR2 YYNGEE. With 0 bases removed from V and 3 bases from J, the gap between germline ends came to 13 bases. This CDR3 comprises 15 residues. CDR3 amino acids: CASSVGGDIDYEQYF. CDR3 coding DNA: TGTGCCAGCAGCGTAGGAGGGGACATAGACTACGAGCAGTACTTC. The complete variable domain, with remaining parts taken from reference TRBV9 and TRBJ2-7, reads DSGVTQTPKHLITATGQRVTLRCSPRSGDLSVYWYQQSLDQGLQFLIQYYNGEERAKGNILERFSAQQFPDLHSELNLSSLELGDSALYFCASSVGGDIDYEQYFGPGTRLTVT.

The chain carries TRBV18 and TRBJ1-1, with 7 bases lining up with TRBD1. Germline CDR1 is KGHSH and CDR2 is LQKENI. V was clipped by 5 bases and J by 8 bases; unmatched bases: 8. CDR3 length equals 13 residues. The CDR3 loop is CASSTTGTVEAFF. CDR3 bases: TGTGCCAGCTCAACAACAGGGACAGTAGAAGCTTTCTTT.

V is TRBV5-6 and J is TRBJ1-2; D is uncertain. Germline lookup yields CDR1 SGHDT and CDR2 YYEEEE. The CDR3 totals 15 residues. Trimming took 0 bases from V and 0 from J, leaving 9 bases between them. The CDR3: CASSLAATANYGYTF. CDR3 DNA: TGTGCCAGCAGCTTGGCGGCTACAGCTAACTATGGCTACACCTTC.

This clone showed up just a few times. The chain links TRBV4-1 to TRBJ1-3, with 9 bases lining up with TRBD1. Germline CDR1 is MGHRA and CDR2 is YSYEKL. This CDR3 contains 17 residues. Trimming took 3 bases from V and 2 from J; bases not matched to a gene: 8. CDR3 coding DNA: TGCGCCAGCAGCCAGATCCAAGGACAGGGGACTGGAAACACCATATATTTT. It is translated as CASSQIQGQGTGNTIYF.